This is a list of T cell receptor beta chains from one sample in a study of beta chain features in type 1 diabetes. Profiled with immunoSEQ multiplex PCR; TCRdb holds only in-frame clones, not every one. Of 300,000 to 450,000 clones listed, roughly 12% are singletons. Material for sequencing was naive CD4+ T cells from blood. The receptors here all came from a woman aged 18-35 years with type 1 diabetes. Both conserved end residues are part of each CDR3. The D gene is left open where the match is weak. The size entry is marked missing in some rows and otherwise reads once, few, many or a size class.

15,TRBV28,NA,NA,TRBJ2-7,CASYPGKRIPYEQYF
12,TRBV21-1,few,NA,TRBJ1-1,CAMLGGDTEAFF
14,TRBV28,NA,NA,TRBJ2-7,CASSYRGRRYEQYF
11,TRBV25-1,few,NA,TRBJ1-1,CASYLNTEAFF
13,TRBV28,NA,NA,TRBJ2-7,CASGRQAPYEQYF
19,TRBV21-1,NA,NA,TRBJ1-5,CASWVNRGFPYYSNQPQHF
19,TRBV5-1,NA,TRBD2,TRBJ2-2,CASSLAVAGGLAPTGELFF
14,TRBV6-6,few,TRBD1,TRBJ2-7,CASRRQGSSDEQYF
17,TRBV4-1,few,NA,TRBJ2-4,CASSHPGTSQNKNIQYF
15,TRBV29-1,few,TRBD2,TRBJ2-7,CSVEGTSVQSYEQYF
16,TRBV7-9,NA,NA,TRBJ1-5,CASSRGTGTFNQPQHF
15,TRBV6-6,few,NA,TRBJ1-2,CASSYGNYRQDGYTF
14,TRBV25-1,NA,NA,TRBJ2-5,CASSKGETQETQYF
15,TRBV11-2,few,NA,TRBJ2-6,CASSTAGSGANVLTF
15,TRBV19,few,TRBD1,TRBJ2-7,CASSTRTGGPYEQYF
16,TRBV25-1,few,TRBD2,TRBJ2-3,CASSEWGGSSTDTQYF
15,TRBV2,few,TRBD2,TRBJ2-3,CASSTRRGGTDTQYF
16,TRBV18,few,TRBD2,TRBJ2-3,CASSPRAGAGTDTQYF
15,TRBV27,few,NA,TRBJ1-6,CASSFDRTYNSPLHF
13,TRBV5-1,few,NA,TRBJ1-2,CASRSDPDIGYTF
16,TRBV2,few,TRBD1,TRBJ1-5,CASSGTGGYSNQPQHF
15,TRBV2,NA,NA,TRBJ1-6,CASSDSGHLNSPLHF
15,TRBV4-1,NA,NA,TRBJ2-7,CASSQVRGWVYEQYF
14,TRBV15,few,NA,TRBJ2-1,CATSSLAVLDEQFF
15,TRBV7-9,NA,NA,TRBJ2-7,CASSLEGQGTNEQYF
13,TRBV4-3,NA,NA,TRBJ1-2,CASSQPGNYGYTF
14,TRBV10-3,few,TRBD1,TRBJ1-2,CAISPEDRVRGYTF
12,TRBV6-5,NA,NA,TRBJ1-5,CASSNRNQPQHF
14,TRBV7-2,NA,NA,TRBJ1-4,CASSLRDNGEKLFF
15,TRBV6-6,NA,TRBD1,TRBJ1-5,CASSYGTGNNQPQHF
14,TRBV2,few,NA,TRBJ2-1,CASSGSGVLGEQFF
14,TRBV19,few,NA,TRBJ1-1,CASSPPRVDSEAFF
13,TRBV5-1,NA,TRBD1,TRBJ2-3,CASSLAGGDTQYF
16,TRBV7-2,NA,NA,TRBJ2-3,CASSPLAGASTDTQYF
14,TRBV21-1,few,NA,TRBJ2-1,CASSKGRLRNEQFF
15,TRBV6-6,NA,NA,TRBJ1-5,CASTLPGTGAQPQHF
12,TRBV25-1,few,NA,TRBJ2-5,CASSESTETQYF
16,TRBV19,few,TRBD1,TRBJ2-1,CASSIILGQGSNEQFF
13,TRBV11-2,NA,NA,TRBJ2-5,CASSQDRQETQYF
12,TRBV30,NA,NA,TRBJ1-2,CAWSVGPYGYTF
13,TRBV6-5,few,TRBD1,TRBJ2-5,CASRRGGVETQYF